These 16 T cell receptor beta chains were sequenced from one sample in a study of blood T cell repertoires in COVID-19. Using immunoSEQ multiplex PCR, the repertoire was profiled, and TCRdb retains in-frame clones only, with some absent. The table has approximately 210,000 clones, around 80% seen once; the top ten hold about a sixth. The sample comprised PBMCs or T cells enriched from blood (not recorded which). The receptors here all came from a woman aged 50 to 65 with acute COVID-19.

The V call is TRBV18, the J call TRBJ2-2; 7 bases map to TRBD1. V was clipped by 8 bases and J by 7 bases; unmatched bases: 10. The CDR3 has 14 residues. The germline V gene encodes CDR1 KGHSH and CDR2 LQKENI. CDR3 bases: TGTGCCAGCATGGACAGGCTAAGTAGCGGGGAGCTGTTTTTT. It encodes CASMDRLSSGELFF.

The V and J genes are TRBV6-5 and TRBJ2-7, with 7 bases aligning to TRBD2. CDR3 size: 15 residues. Losses at the gene ends were 2 bases for V and 1 base for J; bases not matched to a gene: 5. Germline V gives CDR1 MNHEY, CDR2 SVGAGI. The CDR3 spells CASSYSSRGSYEQYV. DNA of the CDR3: TGTGCCAGCAGTTACAGCTCGCGGGGGTCCTACGAGCAGTACGTC.

The chain joins TRBV5-1 to TRBJ2-1; TRBD1 aligns across 7 bases. Trimming cost V 0 bases and J 4 bases; bases outside gene matches: 1. The CDR3 consists of 14 residues. Germline V gene sequence: CDR1 SGHRS, CDR2 YFSETQ. The CDR3 reads CASSLGQGYNEQFF. The CDR3 DNA reads TGCGCCAGCAGCTTGGGACAGGGTTACAATGAGCAGTTCTTC.

This clone was seen a handful of times. The genes are TRBV12-3 or TRBV12-4 and TRBJ1-2, with D unresolved. The CDR3 is made up of 13 amino acids. The V end was cut by 7 bases, the J end by 5 bases, with 14 bases between. Written as DNA, the CDR3 is TGTGCCAGCAATTTGAGCGGGAAATATGGCTACACCTTC. It codes for CASNLSGKYGYTF.

The chain couples TRBV5-5 to TRBJ1-4; 9 positions agree with TRBD1. This CDR3 region has 17 residues. With 5 bases clipped from V and 7 bases from J, the junction kept 15 bases outside the gene matches. CDR1 SGHKS and CDR2 YYEKEE come from the germline V gene (reference sequence). As DNA, the CDR3 is TGTGCCAGCAGTTACGACCCTCCGGGACAGGGCAGTGAAAAACTGTTTTTT. It encodes CASSYDPPGQGSEKLFF.

There are a few counts of this clone. This chain joins TRBV13 and TRBJ2-2; tentative D call: TRBD2 (7 bases). Trimming removed 4 bases at V and 7 bases at J, with 16 bases between. The germline V gene has CDR1 PRHDT and CDR2 FYEKMQ (reference sequence). This CDR3 comprises 15 residues. This CDR3 is CASSYPGGPGGELFF. The CDR3 nucleotides read TGTGCCAGCAGCTACCCCGGGGGGCCAGGCGGGGAGCTGTTTTTT.

This clone was counted a single time. The genes are TRBV7-3 and TRBJ2-4; unclear D gene. This CDR3 region has 15 residues. V was trimmed by 1 base and J by 3 bases, leaving 10 bases between them. CDR1 and CDR2 from the germline V gene are SGHTA and FQGTGA. The CDR3 DNA is TGTGCCAGCAGCTTAAGTGCGTCCGTCAAAAACATTCAGTACTTC. Its translation: CASSLSASVKNIQYF.

There are a few counts of this clone. This rearrangement joins TRBV16 to TRBJ1-2; tentatively, D is TRBD1 (6 bases). This CDR3 has 13 residues. V gave up 3 bases and J gave up 8 bases, with 13 bases separating them. Germline V gene sequence: CDR1 KGHSY, CDR2 FQNENV. The CDR3 DNA follows: TGTGCCAGCAGCCATGGGGGCCAAGGGGGCTACACCTTC. It codes for CASSHGGQGGYTF. The variable domain in full, with the rest retrieved from reference TRBV16 and TRBJ1-2, is GEEVAQTPKHLVRGEGQKAKLYCAPIKGHSYVFWYQQVLKNEFKFLISFQNENVFDETGMPKERFSAKCLPNSPCSLEIQATKLEDSAVYFCASSHGGQGGYTFGSGTRLTVV.

This clone has only one observation. This rearrangement joins TRBV6-2 or TRBV6-3 to TRBJ2-1; 10 bases agree with TRBD1. There are 17 residues in the CDR3. The J segment lost 8 bases and the V segment lost 1 base, leaving 11 bases of the junction unmatched. Per the germline V gene, CDR1 is MNHEY and CDR2 is SVGEGT. The CDR3 loop reads CASSYYPGTGEIDEQFF. In DNA, the CDR3 is TGTGCCAGCAGTTACTACCCCGGGACAGGGGAAATTGATGAGCAGTTCTTC.

This clone came up a few times. V and J are TRBV5-6 and TRBJ1-1; a weak D match, TRBD1 (5 bases). Trimming took 6 bases from V and 4 from J, leaving 16 bases between them. From germline, CDR1 is SGHDT and CDR2 YYEEEE. This CDR3 has 14 residues. The CDR3 reads CASTQTRGSTEAFF. The CDR3 region has the DNA TGTGCCAGCACTCAGACAAGGGGCAGCACTGAAGCTTTCTTT.

The chain recombines TRBV21-1 with TRBJ1-4; the table names TRBD1, a call not compared with the DNA. TRBV21-1 is described as a pseudogene. The CDR3 runs 14 residues. The CDR3 bases are TGTGCCAGCAGCAACGGCAGGGTCCGTGAAAAACTGTTTTTT. It encodes CASSNGRVREKLFF.

V gene TRBV5-4 combines with J gene TRBJ2-7; 9 nucleotides agree with TRBD1. From germline, CDR1 is SGHNT and CDR2 YYREEE (reference sequence). The ends lost 4 bases at V and 0 bases at J; junction bases unmatched: 5. CDR3 length equals 15 residues. CDR3 region: CASSTPGQGSYEQYV. The CDR3 DNA is TGTGCCAGCAGCACTCCGGGACAGGGCTCCTACGAGCAGTACGTC.

The rearrangement joins TRBV12-3 or TRBV12-4 to TRBJ2-1; D may be TRBD2 (5 bases). V was cut by 3 bases and J by 13 bases, with 16 bases left in between. This CDR3 is 13 amino acids long. This CDR3 reads CASSFPLGADQFF. The DNA for the CDR3 is TGTGCCAGCAGTTTTCCCTTGGGAGCGGACCAGTTCTTC.

The chain uses TRBV19 and TRBJ2-2, with 9 bases identical to TRBD2. The CDR3 is 14 amino acids. CDR1 is LNHDA, CDR2 SQIVND, per germline (reference sequence). The V and J ends lost 7 bases and 2 bases, in that order; junction bases with no gene match: 2. The CDR3 loop reads CASKRGANTGELFF. The CDR3 bases are TGTGCCAGTAAGCGGGGGGCCAACACCGGGGAGCTGTTTTTT.

The table lists this clone with a count of one. This chain connects TRBV6-1 to TRBJ2-7, with D possibly matching TRBD2 (6 bases). Germline values: CDR1 MNHNS, CDR2 SASEGT. This CDR3 spans 15 amino acids. CDR3 in DNA: TGTGCCTGCAGTGAAGCGGGCCGGGGCTCCTACGAGCAGTACGTC. This encodes CACSEAGRGSYEQYV.

The gene calls are TRBV12-3 or TRBV12-4 and TRBJ1-1; 8 bases map to TRBD1. V was clipped by 6 bases and J by 7 bases; unmatched bases: 7. This CDR3 region has 13 residues. CDR3 loop: CASSVTGGLEAFF. CDR3 bases: TGTGCCAGCAGCGTTACAGGGGGTCTTGAAGCTTTCTTT.